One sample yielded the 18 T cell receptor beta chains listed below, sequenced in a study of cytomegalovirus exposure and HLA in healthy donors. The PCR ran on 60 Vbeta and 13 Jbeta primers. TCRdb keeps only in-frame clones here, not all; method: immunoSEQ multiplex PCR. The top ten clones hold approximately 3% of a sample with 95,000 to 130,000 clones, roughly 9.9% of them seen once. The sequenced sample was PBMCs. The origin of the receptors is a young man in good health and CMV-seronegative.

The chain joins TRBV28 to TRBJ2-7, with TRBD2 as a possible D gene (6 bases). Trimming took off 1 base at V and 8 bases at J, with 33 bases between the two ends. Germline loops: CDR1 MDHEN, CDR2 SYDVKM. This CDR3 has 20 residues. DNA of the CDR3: TGTGCCAGCAGTTTATTCCCCCGCGGGGCGGGGCCGGGTATGATGTCGAAGCAGTACTTC. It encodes CASSLFPRGAGPGMMSKQYF.

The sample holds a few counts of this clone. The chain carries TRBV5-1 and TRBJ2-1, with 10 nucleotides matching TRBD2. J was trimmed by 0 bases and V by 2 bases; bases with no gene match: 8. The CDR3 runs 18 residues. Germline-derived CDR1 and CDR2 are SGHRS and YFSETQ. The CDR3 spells CASSLNPLAGDSYNEQFF. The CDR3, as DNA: TGCGCCAGCAGCTTAAACCCGCTAGCGGGGGACTCCTACAATGAGCAGTTCTTC. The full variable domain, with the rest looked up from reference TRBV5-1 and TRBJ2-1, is KAGVTQTPRYLIKTRGQQVTLSCSPISGHRSVSWYQQTPGQGLQFLFEYFSETQRNKGNFPGRFSGRQFSNSRSEMNVSTLELGDSALYLCASSLNPLAGDSYNEQFFGPGTRLTVL.

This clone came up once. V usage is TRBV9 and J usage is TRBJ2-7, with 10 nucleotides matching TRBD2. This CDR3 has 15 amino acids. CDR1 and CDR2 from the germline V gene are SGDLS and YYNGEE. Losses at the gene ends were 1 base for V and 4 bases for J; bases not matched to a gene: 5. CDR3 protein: CASSVSSGGPYEQYF. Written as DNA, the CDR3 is TGTGCCAGCAGCGTATCTAGCGGGGGTCCATACGAGCAGTACTTC.

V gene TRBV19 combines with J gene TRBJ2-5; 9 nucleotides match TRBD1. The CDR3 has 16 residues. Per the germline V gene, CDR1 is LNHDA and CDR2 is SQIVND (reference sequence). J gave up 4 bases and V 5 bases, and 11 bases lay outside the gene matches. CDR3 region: CASSPAGTGNRETQYF. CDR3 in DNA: TGTGCCAGTAGTCCCGCCGGGACAGGGAACCGAGAGACCCAGTACTTC.

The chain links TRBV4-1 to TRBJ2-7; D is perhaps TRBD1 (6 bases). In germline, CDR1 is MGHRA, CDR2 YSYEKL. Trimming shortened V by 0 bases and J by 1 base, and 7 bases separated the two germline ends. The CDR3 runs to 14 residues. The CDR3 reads CASSQEDSSYEQYF. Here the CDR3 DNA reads TGCGCCAGCAGCCAAGAGGACAGTTCCTACGAGCAGTACTTC.

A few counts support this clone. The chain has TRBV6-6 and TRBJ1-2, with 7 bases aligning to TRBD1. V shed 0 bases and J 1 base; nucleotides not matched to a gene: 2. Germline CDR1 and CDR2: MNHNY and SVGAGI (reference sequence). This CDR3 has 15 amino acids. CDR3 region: CASSYSGDSNYGYTF. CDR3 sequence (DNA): TGTGCCAGCAGTTACTCCGGGGACAGTAACTATGGCTACACCTTC.

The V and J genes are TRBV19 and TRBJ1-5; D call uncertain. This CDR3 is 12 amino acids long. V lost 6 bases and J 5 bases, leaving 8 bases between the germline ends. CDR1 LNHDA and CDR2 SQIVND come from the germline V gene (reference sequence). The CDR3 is CASRDGDQPQHF. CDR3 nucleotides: TGTGCCAGTAGAGACGGGGATCAGCCCCAGCATTTT. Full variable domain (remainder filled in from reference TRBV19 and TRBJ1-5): DGGITQSPKYLFRKEGQNVTLSCEQNLNHDAMYWYRQDPGQGLRLIYYSQIVNDFQKGDIAEGYSVSREKKESFPLTVTSAQKNPTAFYLCASRDGDQPQHFGDGTRLSIL.

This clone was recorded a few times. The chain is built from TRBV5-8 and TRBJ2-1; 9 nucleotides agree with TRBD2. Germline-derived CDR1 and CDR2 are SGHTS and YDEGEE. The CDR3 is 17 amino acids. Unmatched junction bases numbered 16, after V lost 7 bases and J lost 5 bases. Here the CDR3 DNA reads TGTGCCAGCTCCTTTACCGCGACTAGCGGCCCTAACAATGAGCAGTTCTTC. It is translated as CASSFTATSGPNNEQFF.

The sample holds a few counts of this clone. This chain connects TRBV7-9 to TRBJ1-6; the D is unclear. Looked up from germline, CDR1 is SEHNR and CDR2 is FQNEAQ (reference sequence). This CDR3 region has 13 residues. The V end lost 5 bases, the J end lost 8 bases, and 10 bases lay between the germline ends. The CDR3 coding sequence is TGTGCCAGCAGCCCCCACAGTGATTCACCCCTCCACTTT. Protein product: CASSPHSDSPLHF. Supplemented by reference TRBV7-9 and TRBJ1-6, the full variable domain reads DTGVSQNPRHKITKRGQNVTFRCDPISEHNRLYWYRQTLGQGPEFLTYFQNEAQLEKSRLLSDRFSAERPKGSFSTLEIQRTEQGDSAMYLCASSPHSDSPLHFGNGTRLTVT.

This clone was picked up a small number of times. CDR3 in amino acids: CASSTLQGAQPQHF. The CDR3 DNA follows: TGTGCCAGCAGTACCCTCCAGGGGGCTCAGCCCCAGCATTTT. The genes are TRBV6-5 and TRBJ1-5, with TRBD1 identical over 8 bases. CDR1 is MNHEY, CDR2 SVGAGI, per germline. V lost 5 bases to trimming and J lost 6 bases; unmatched junction nucleotides: 6. The CDR3 sequence is 14 residues long.

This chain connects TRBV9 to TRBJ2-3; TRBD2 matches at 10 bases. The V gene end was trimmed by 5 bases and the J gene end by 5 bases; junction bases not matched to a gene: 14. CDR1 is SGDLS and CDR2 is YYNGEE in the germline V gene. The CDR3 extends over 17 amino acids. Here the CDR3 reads CASSSQSVSSGRDTQYF. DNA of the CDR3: TGTGCCAGCAGTTCTCAATCGGTGTCTAGCGGGAGAGATACGCAGTATTTT.

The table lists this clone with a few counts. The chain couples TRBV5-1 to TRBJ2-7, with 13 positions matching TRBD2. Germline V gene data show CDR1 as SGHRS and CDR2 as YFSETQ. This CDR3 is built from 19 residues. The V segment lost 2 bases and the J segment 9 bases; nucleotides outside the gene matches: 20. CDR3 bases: TGCGCCAGCAGCTTCTCCGGGACTAGCGGGATGAAAACCTACGGTTGGCAGTACTTC. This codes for CASSFSGTSGMKTYGWQYF.

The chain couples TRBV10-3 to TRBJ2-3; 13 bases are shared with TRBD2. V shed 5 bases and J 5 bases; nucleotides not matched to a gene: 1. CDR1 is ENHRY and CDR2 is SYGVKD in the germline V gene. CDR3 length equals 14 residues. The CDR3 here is CAISWTSGRDTQYF. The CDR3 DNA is TGTGCCATCAGTTGGACTAGCGGGAGAGATACGCAGTATTTT.

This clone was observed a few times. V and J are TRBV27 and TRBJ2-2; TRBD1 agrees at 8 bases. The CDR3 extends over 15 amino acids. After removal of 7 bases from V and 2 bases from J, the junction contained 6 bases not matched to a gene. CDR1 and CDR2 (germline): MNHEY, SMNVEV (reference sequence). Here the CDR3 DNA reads TGTGCCAGCATAATCGGACAGGGTAACACCGGGGAGCTGTTTTTT. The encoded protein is CASIIGQGNTGELFF.

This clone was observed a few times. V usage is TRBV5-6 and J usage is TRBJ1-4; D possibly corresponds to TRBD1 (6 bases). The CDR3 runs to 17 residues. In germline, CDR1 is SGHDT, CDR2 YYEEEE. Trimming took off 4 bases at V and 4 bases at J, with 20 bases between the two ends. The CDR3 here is CASSTRTEGQGNEKLFF. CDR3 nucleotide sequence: TGTGCCAGCAGCACCCGGACAGAAGGCCAGGGTAATGAAAAACTGTTTTTT.

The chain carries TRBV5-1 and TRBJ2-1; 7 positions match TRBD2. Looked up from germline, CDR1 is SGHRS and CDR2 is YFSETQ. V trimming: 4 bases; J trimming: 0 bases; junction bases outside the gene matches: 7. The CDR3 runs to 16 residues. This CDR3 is CASSNAGVLSYNEQFF. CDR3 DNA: TGCGCCAGCAGCAACGCGGGGGTACTCTCCTACAATGAGCAGTTCTTC.

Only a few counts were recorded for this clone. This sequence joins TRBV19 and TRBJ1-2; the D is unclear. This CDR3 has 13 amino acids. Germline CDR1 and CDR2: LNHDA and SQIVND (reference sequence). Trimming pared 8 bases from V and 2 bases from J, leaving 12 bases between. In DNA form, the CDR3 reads TGTGCCAGTTCCTATCGGGGAAACTATGGCTACACCTTC. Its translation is CASSYRGNYGYTF.

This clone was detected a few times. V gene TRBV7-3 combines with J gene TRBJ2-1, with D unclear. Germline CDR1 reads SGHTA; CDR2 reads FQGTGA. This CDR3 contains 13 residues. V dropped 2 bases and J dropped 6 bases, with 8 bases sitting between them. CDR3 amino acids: CASSLFGANEQFF. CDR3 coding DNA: TGTGCCAGCAGCTTATTTGGAGCCAATGAGCAGTTCTTC. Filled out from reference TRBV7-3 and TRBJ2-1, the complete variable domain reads GAGVSQTPSNKVTEKGKYVELRCDPISGHTALYWYRQSLGQGPEFLIYFQGTGAADDSGLPNDRFFAVRPEGSVSTLKIQRTERGDSAVYLCASSLFGANEQFFGPGTRLTVL.